This TCR beta chain was observed in a study of T cell responses to AZD1222 COVID-19 vaccine. Findings of the study overall: Donors were chiefly white British, with a greater number of females, and clonal diversity was perhaps underestimated. Rises in breadth and depth of Spike-specific TCRs came after two AZD1222 doses.

Concerning this clone: Its antigen remains unknown.

Sequencing was performed with immunoSEQ multiplex PCR; in TCRdb, only in-frame clones are kept and a portion is missing. The profile shows under 200,000 clones, about nine tenths of them singletons. CDR1 and CDR2 from the germline V gene are PRHDT and FYEKMQ (reference sequence). The CDR3 totals 12 residues. The ends were cut back, 8 bases at V and 7 bases at J, with 14 bases in the middle. The sample was peripheral blood, taken on day 0 of AZD1222 vaccination. This chain links TRBV13 with TRBJ1-2; D is possibly TRBD1 (5 bases). The TCR originated in an adult in good health. This CDR3 is CASSGPGVGYTF. The CDR3 bases are TGTGCCAGCTCGGGACCGGGGGTTGGCTACACCTTC.